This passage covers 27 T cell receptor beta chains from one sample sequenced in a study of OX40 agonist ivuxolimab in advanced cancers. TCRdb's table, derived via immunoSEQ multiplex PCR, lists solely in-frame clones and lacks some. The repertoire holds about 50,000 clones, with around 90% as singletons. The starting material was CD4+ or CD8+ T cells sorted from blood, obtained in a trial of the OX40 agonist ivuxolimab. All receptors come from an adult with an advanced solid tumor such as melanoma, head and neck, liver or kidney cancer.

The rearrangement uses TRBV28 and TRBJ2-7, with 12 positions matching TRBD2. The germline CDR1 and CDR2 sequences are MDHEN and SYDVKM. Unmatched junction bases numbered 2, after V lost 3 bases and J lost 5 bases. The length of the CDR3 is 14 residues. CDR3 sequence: CASSFRLAGDEQYF. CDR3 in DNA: TGTGCCAGCAGTTTCAGACTAGCGGGAGACGAGCAGTACTTC.

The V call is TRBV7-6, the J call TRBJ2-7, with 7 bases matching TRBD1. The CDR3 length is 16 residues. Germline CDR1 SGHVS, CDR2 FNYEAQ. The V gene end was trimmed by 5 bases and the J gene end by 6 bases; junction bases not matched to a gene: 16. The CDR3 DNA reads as TGTGCCAGCAGCCCCACGGTTGAGGGGGCAACGTTCGAGCAGTACTTC. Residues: CASSPTVEGATFEQYF.

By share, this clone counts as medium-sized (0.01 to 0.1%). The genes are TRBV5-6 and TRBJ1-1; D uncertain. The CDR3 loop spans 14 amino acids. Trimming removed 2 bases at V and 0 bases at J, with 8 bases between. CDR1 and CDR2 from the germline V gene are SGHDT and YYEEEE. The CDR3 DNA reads TGTGCCAGCAGCTTCGGCGGGGTGAACACTGAAGCTTTCTTT. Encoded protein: CASSFGGVNTEAFF.

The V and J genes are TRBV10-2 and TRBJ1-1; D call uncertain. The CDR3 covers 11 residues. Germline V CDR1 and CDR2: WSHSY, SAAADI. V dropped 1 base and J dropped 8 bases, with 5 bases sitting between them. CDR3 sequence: CASSELNEAFF. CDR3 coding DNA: TGCGCCAGCAGTGAGTTGAACGAAGCTTTCTTT.

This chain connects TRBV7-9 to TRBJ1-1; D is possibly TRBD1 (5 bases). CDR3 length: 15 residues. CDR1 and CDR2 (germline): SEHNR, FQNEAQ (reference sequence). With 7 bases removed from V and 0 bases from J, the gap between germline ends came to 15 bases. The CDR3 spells CASTDRQGMNTEAFF. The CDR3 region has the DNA TGTGCCAGCACGGATCGGCAGGGAATGAACACTGAAGCTTTCTTT.

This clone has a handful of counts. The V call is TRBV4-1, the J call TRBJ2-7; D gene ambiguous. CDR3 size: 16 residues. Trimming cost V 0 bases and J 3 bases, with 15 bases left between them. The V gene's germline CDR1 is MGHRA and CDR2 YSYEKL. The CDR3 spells CASSQELSDGFYEQYF. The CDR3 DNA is TGCGCCAGCAGCCAAGAGTTGTCGGACGGCTTCTACGAGCAGTACTTC.

In nucleotides, the CDR3 is TGTGCCAGCAGTGAACAGGGGGGCGGCCCCGGCGGGGAGCTGTTTTTT. Its translation: CASSEQGGGPGGELFF. The rearrangement joins TRBV25-1 to TRBJ2-2; perhaps TRBD1 as D (7 bases). The CDR3 is made up of 16 amino acids. Germline assignment: CDR1 MGHDK and CDR2 SYGVNS. V was pared by 2 bases and J by 7 bases, with 17 bases between.

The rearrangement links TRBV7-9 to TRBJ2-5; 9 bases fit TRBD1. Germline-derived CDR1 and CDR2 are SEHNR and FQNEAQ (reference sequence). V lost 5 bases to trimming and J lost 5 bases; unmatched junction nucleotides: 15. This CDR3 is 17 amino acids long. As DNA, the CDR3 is TGTGCCAGCAGCCAAACGACAGGGGGTAGTGTGGACGAGACCCAGTACTTC. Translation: CASSQTTGGSVDETQYF.

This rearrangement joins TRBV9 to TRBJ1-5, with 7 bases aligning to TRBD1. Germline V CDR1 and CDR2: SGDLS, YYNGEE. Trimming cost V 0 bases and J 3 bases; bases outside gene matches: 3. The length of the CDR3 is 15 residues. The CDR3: CASSVEGGLNQPQHF. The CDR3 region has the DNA TGTGCCAGCAGCGTAGAAGGGGGCCTCAATCAGCCCCAGCATTTT.

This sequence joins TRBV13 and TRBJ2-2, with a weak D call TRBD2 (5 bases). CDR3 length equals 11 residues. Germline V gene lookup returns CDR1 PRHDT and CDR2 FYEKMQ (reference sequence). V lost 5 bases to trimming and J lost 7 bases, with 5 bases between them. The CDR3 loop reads CASSRGGELFF. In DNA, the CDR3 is TGTGCCAGCAGCCGGGGCGGGGAGCTGTTTTTT.

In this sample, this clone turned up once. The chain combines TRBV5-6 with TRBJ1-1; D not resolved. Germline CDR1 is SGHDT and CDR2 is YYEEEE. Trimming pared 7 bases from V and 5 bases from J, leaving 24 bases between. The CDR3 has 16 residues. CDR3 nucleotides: TGTGCCAGCCGTCGGACGGGGTTCTCGAGTTGGACTGAAGCTTTCTTT. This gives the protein CASRRTGFSSWTEAFF.

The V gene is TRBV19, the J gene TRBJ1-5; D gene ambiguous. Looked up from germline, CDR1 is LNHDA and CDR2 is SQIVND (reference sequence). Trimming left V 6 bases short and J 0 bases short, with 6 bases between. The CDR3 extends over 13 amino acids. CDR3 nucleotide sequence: TGTGCCAGTAGCCCGAATAGCAATCAGCCCCAGCATTTT. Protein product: CASSPNSNQPQHF. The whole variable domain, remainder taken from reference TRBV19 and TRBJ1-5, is DGGITQSPKYLFRKEGQNVTLSCEQNLNHDAMYWYRQDPGQGLRLIYYSQIVNDFQKGDIAEGYSVSREKKESFPLTVTSAQKNPTAFYLCASSPNSNQPQHFGDGTRLSIL.

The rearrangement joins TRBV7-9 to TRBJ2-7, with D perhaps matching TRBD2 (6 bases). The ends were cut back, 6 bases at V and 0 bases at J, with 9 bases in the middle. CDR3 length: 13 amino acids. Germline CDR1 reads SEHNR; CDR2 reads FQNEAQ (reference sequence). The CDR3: CASRGGGSYEQYV. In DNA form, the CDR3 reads TGTGCCAGCAGGGGAGGTGGCTCCTACGAGCAGTACGTC.

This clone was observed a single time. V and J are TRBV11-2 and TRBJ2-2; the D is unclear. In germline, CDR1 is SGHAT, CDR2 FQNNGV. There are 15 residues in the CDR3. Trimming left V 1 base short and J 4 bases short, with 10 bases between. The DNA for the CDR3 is TGTGCCAGCAGCTTAGCTTTCCTAGGCACCGGGGAGCTGTTTTTT. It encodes CASSLAFLGTGELFF.

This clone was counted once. The CDR3: CASSQVGTGRTDTQYF. CDR3 DNA sequence: TGTGCCAGCAGCCAAGTTGGGACAGGTAGGACAGATACGCAGTATTTT. V and J are TRBV4-2 and TRBJ2-3, with 8 bases fitting TRBD1. The CDR3 contains 16 residues. Trimming took 1 base from V and 3 from J; bases not matched to a gene: 6. Germline V gene lookup returns CDR1 LGHNA and CDR2 YNFKEQ.

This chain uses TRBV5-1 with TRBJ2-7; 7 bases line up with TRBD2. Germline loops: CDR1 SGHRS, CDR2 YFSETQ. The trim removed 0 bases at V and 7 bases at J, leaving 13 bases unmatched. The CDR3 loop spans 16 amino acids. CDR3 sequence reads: CASSLGVYSGYSEQYF. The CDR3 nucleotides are TGCGCCAGCAGCTTGGGGGTGTATAGCGGGTACAGTGAGCAGTACTTC.

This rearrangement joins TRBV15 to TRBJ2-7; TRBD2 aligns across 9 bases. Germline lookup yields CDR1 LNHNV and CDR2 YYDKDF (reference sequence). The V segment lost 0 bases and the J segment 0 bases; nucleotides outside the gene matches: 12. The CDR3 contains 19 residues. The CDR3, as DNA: TGTGCCACCAGCAGAGATAGGGACCTAGCGGGAATATTCTCCTACGAGCAGTACTTC. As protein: CATSRDRDLAGIFSYEQYF.

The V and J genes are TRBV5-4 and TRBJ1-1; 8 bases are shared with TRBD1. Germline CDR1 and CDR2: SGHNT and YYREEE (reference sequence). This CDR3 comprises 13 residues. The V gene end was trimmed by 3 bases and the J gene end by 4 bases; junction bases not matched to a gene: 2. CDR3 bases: TGTGCCAGCAGCTGGACAGGGATCACTGAAGCTTTCTTT. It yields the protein CASSWTGITEAFF. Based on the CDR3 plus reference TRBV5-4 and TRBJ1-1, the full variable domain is ETGVTQSPTHLIKTRGQQVTLRCSSQSGHNTVSWYQQALGQGPQFIFQYYREEENGRGNFPPRFSGLQFPNYSSELNVNALELDDSALYLCASSWTGITEAFFGQGTRLTVV.

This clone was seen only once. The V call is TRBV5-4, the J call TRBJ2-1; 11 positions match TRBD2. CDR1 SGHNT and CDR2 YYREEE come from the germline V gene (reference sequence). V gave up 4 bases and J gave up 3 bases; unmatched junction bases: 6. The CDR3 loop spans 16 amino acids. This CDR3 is CASSPGLAGDYNEQFF. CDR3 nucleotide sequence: TGTGCCAGCAGCCCAGGACTAGCGGGTGACTACAATGAGCAGTTCTTC.

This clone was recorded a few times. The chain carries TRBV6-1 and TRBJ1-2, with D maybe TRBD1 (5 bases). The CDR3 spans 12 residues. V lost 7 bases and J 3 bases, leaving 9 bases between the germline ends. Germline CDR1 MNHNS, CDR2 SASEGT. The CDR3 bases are TGTGCCAGCAAAGGACATGACTATGGCTACACCTTC. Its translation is CASKGHDYGYTF.

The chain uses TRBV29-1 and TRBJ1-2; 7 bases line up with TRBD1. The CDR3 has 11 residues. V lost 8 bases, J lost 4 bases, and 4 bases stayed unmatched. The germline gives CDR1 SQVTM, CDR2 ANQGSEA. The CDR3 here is CSFRDSYGYTF. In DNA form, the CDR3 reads TGCAGCTTCCGGGACAGCTATGGCTACACCTTC.

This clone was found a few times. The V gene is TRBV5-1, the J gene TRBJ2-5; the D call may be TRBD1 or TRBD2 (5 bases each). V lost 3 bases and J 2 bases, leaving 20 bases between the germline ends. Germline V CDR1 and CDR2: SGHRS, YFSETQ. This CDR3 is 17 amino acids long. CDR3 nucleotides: TGCGCCAGCAGCTCGAGGGACCACCCAGCCTCTCAAGAGACCCAGTACTTC. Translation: CASSSRDHPASQETQYF.

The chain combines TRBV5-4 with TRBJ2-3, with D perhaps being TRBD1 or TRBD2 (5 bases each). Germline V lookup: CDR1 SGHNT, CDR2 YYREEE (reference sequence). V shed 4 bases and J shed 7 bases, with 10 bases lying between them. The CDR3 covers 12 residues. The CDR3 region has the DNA TGTGCCAGCAGCGGGACCGAAAATACGCAGTATTTT. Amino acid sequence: CASSGTENTQYF.

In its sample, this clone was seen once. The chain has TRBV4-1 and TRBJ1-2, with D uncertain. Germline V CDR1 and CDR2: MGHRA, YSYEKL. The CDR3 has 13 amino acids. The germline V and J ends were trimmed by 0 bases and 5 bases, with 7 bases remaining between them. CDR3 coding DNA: TGCGCCAGCAGCCAAGACGTGGCATATGGCTACACCTTC. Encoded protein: CASSQDVAYGYTF.

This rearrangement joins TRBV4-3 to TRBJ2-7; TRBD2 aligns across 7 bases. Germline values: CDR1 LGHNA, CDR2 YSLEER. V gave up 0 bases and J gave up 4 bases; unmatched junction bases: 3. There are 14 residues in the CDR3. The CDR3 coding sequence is TGCGCCAGCAGCCAAGATTTGGGAGGGTACGAGCAGTACTTC. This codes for CASSQDLGGYEQYF.

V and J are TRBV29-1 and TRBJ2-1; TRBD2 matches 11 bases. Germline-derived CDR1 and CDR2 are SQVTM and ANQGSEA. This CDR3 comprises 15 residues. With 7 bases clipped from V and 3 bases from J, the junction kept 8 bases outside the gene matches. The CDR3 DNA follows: TGCAGCGCCACTAGCGGGAGCGGGGACTACAATGAGCAGTTCTTC. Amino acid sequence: CSATSGSGDYNEQFF.

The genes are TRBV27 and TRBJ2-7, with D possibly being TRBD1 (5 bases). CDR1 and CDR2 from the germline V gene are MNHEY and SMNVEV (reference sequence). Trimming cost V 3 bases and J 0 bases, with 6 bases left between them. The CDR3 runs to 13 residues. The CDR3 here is CASSFQGSYEQYF. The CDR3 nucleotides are TGTGCCAGCAGTTTTCAGGGCTCCTACGAGCAGTACTTC.